These 27 T cell receptor beta chains came from one sample sequenced in a study of early T cells in non-severe SARS-CoV-2 infection. One entry per CDR3 protein, called by TCRdb with MiXCR from the 5' RACE reads. This table has some 26,000 distinct CDR3 sequences, about 4.4% appearing once. Material for sequencing was whole blood. The receptors come from an adult who was a healthcare worker with PCR-confirmed SARS-CoV-2 infection or an uninfected control (not recorded which).

With respect to this clonotype: A much larger clone differs by one base, so this may be a read error. For the CDR3, the DNA is TGTGCCAGCAGCAAGATTGTCGGGACCTACAATGAGCAGTTCTTC. Protein sequence: CASSKIVGTYNEQFF. V and J are TRBV11-2 and TRBJ2-1; possible D gene TRBD2, 5 bases. V shed 5 bases and J shed 2 bases, with 13 bases lying between them. Germline CDR1 SGHAT, CDR2 FQNNGV. The CDR3 has 15 amino acids.

This clonotype was seen repeatedly, ten times or more. V is TRBV7-9 and J is TRBJ1-2; TRBD1 matches at 7 bases. The ends lost 4 bases at V and 4 bases at J; junction bases unmatched: 3. The CDR3 spans 13 residues. Germline V gene lookup returns CDR1 SEHNR and CDR2 FQNEAQ (reference sequence). DNA of the CDR3: TGTGCCAGCAGCTGGGACAGCGTCTATGGCTACACCTTC. Its translation: CASSWDSVYGYTF.

A few counts support this clonotype. The V call is TRBV7-6, the J call TRBJ2-2; 9 bases align to TRBD2. Germline V gene sequence: CDR1 SGHVS, CDR2 FNYEAQ. Trimming at V came to 5 bases and at J to 3 bases, leaving 7 bases not matched to a gene. The CDR3 consists of 16 residues. The CDR3 sequence: CASSLIAGEDTGELFF. CDR3 DNA: TGTGCCAGCAGCCTTATAGCGGGGGAGGACACCGGGGAGCTGTTTTTT.

The sample holds many counts of this clonotype. This chain uses TRBV12-3 or TRBV12-4 with TRBJ2-7, with D possibly TRBD1 on 7 matching bases. CDR3 size: 15 residues. With 0 bases removed from V and 4 bases from J, the gap between germline ends came to 13 bases. The CDR3 sequence: CASSLARGDRYEQYF. In nucleotides, the CDR3 is TGTGCCAGCAGTTTAGCGCGCGGGGACAGATACGAGCAGTACTTC.

This clonotype was detected ten times or more. The J gene is TRBJ2-5, the V gene TRBV28; D is unresolved. Germline V gene data show CDR1 as MDHEN and CDR2 as SYDVKM. There are 13 residues in the CDR3. V was cut by 3 bases and J by 5 bases, with 10 bases left in between. CDR3 bases: TGTGCCAGCAGTTTCCACCCCAGCGAGACCCAGTACTTC. Its protein product is CASSFHPSETQYF.

This clonotype was detected ten times or more. The rearrangement uses TRBV6-5 and TRBJ1-5; no firm D call. Germline CDR1 reads MNHEY; CDR2 reads SVGAGI. This CDR3 comprises 13 residues. The ends were cut back, 8 bases at V and 6 bases at J, with 14 bases in the middle. This chain's CDR3 is CASADVKGQPQHF. The CDR3 region has the DNA TGTGCCAGCGCCGACGTGAAAGGTCAGCCCCAGCATTTT.

This clonotype showed up many times. J is TRBJ2-2 and V is TRBV29-1; D assignment may be TRBD1 or TRBD2 (5 bases each). The germline V and J ends were trimmed by 1 base and 1 base, with 13 bases remaining between them. CDR1 SQVTM and CDR2 ANQGSEA come from the germline V gene. The CDR3 has 16 residues. The CDR3 nucleotides read TGCAGCGTTGAAGGGACGGGACGGCAGAACACCGGGGAGCTGTTTTTT. Encoded protein: CSVEGTGRQNTGELFF.

This clonotype was detected many times. This chain links TRBV12-3 or TRBV12-4 with TRBJ2-3; tentative D call: TRBD2 (6 bases). Between the trimmed V and J ends, which lost 5 bases and 1 base, there was a span of 13 bases. This CDR3 comprises 15 residues. In DNA form, the CDR3 reads TGTGCCAGCAGTCCCCGGCGGGGAGGCACAGATACGCAGTATTTT. Amino acids: CASSPRRGGTDTQYF.

This clonotype was detected only a few times. V usage is TRBV20-1 and J usage is TRBJ1-2; the D is unclear. The germline V gene encodes CDR1 DFQATT and CDR2 SNEGSKA (reference sequence). Trimming stripped 6 bases from V and 8 bases from J, with 10 bases between. CDR3 length: 10 amino acids. CDR3 loop: CSAFRGGYTF. As DNA, the CDR3 is TGCAGTGCCTTCCGAGGCGGCTACACCTTC.

Many counts were recorded for this clonotype. The V and J genes are TRBV18 and TRBJ2-7; the D call may be TRBD1 or TRBD2 (5 bases each). From germline, CDR1 is KGHSH and CDR2 LQKENI. V was clipped by 2 bases and J by 4 bases, with 15 bases between them. The CDR3 runs to 15 residues. CDR3 region: CASSPAGTGGYEQYF. CDR3 nucleotides: TGTGCCAGCTCACCAGCCGGGACGGGCGGGTACGAGCAGTACTTC.

The table lists this clonotype with a few counts. The CDR3 loop reads CASSGSTGQETQYF. The CDR3 coding sequence is TGTGCCAGCAGTGGAAGCACGGGACAAGAGACCCAGTACTTC. The rearrangement links TRBV2 to TRBJ2-5; tentatively, D is TRBD2 (5 bases). V lost 4 bases and J lost 2, with 11 bases in between. Per germline, CDR1 SNHLY and CDR2 FYNNEI. CDR3 length: 14 amino acids. The whole variable domain, remainder taken from reference TRBV2 and TRBJ2-5, is EPEVTQTPSHQVTQMGQEVILRCVPISNHLYFYWYRQILGQKVEFLVSFYNNEISEKSEIFDDQFSVERPDGSNFTLKIRSTKLEDSAMYFCASSGSTGQETQYFGPGTRLLVL.

The chain has TRBV6-6 and TRBJ2-1, with 11 bases fitting TRBD2. Germline trimming cut 7 bases from V and 3 bases from J; bases unmatched to any gene: 8. This CDR3 contains 16 residues. The V gene's germline CDR1 is MNHNY and CDR2 SVGAGI (reference sequence). CDR3 coding DNA: TGTGCCAGCACCCGTACCACTAGCGGGGGCTACAATGAGCAGTTCTTC. It specifies CASTRTTSGGYNEQFF.

There are many counts of this clonotype. This sequence joins TRBV7-2 and TRBJ2-3; possible D gene TRBD2, 5 bases. This CDR3 contains 15 residues. Germline lookup yields CDR1 SGHTA and CDR2 FQGNSA. With 3 bases removed from V and 5 bases from J, the gap between germline ends came to 15 bases. CDR3 amino acids: CASSLFGSEGDTQYF. In DNA form, the CDR3 reads TGTGCCAGCAGCTTGTTTGGTAGCGAGGGAGATACGCAGTATTTT. The variable domain in full, with the rest retrieved from reference TRBV7-2 and TRBJ2-3, is GAGVSQSPSNKVTEKGKDVELRCDPISGHTALYWYRQSLGQGLEFLIYFQGNSAPDKSGLPSDRFSAERTGGSVSTLTIQRTQQEDSAVYLCASSLFGSEGDTQYFGPGTRLTVL.

This clonotype was picked up a small number of times. The chain has TRBV28 and TRBJ1-3; no clear D. Looked up from germline, CDR1 is MDHEN and CDR2 is SYDVKM. Deletions cut 5 bases from V and 0 bases from J, with 5 bases between. This CDR3 has 13 residues. The CDR3 DNA follows: TGTGCCAGCAGTAGGCTCTCTGGAAACACCATATATTTT. Translating it yields CASSRLSGNTIYF.

The chain employs TRBV20-1 and TRBJ2-5, with D perhaps TRBD2 (6 bases). This CDR3 spans 12 amino acids. In germline, CDR1 is DFQATT, CDR2 SNEGSKA (reference sequence). V was cut by 3 bases and J by 6 bases, with 11 bases left in between. The CDR3: CSASRTSKTQYF. The CDR3 nucleotides are TGCAGTGCTAGTCGCACTAGCAAGACCCAGTACTTC.

This clonotype was found many times. The V and J genes are TRBV18 and TRBJ1-1, with TRBD1 identical over 9 bases. J was trimmed by 4 bases and V by 3 bases; bases with no gene match: 6. Germline CDR1 KGHSH, CDR2 LQKENI. This CDR3 comprises 15 residues. CDR3 DNA: TGTGCCAGCTCACCTTATTCGACAGGGGGCACTGAAGCTTTCTTT. Protein sequence: CASSPYSTGGTEAFF.

This clonotype has ten or more counts. The V gene is TRBV6-1, the J gene TRBJ1-2; unclear D gene. This CDR3 region has 15 residues. CDR1 is MNHNS, CDR2 SASEGT, per germline. The ends were cut back, 2 bases at V and 0 bases at J, with 10 bases in the middle. The CDR3 is CASSEPLWSNYGYTF. Written as DNA, the CDR3 is TGTGCCAGCAGTGAACCGTTGTGGTCTAACTATGGCTACACCTTC.

This clonotype was observed a few times. The rearrangement joins TRBV20-1 to TRBJ1-1; D remains ambiguous. Germline V lookup: CDR1 DFQATT, CDR2 SNEGSKA (reference sequence). V lost 6 bases and J 4 bases, leaving 15 bases between the germline ends. CDR3 length: 13 residues. The CDR3 loop reads CSATGNRVTEAFF. As DNA, the CDR3 is TGCAGTGCAACCGGGAATCGGGTCACTGAAGCTTTCTTT.

This clonotype has only a few counts. This sequence joins TRBV29-1 and TRBJ2-2; D call uncertain. CDR1 and CDR2 (germline): SQVTM, ANQGSEA. CDR3 length: 13 residues. V lost 5 bases and J 4 bases, leaving 11 bases between the germline ends. CDR3 bases: TGCAGCGTTATGAGGCAGCGCACCGGGGAGCTGTTTTTT. Its protein product is CSVMRQRTGELFF.

The sample holds many counts of this clonotype. The rearrangement uses TRBV9 and TRBJ2-3, with 15 bases that match TRBD2. J gave up 3 bases and V 0 bases, and 8 bases lay outside the gene matches. From germline, CDR1 is SGDLS and CDR2 YYNGEE. The length of the CDR3 is 19 residues. CDR3 nucleotide sequence: TGTGCCAGCAGCGTAGAGGGCCCGGGACTAGCGGGGGGTACAGATACGCAGTATTTT. It specifies CASSVEGPGLAGGTDTQYF.

The table lists this clonotype with many counts. V and J are TRBV5-1 and TRBJ2-7, with unresolved D. The CDR3 covers 11 residues. The ends were cut back, 5 bases at V and 2 bases at J, with 5 bases in the middle. Germline CDR1 SGHRS, CDR2 YFSETQ. CDR3 region: CASRGTYEQYF. The CDR3 DNA reads as TGCGCCAGCAGGGGGACCTACGAGCAGTACTTC.

This clonotype was seen at least ten times. This sequence joins TRBV12-3 or TRBV12-4 and TRBJ2-1; the D is unclear. V lost 5 bases and J lost 0, with 11 bases in between. This CDR3 contains 15 residues. The CDR3 spells CASSPLGFSYNEQFF. The CDR3 DNA sequence: TGTGCCAGCAGTCCGTTGGGGTTCTCCTACAATGAGCAGTTCTTC.

In this sample, this clonotype turned up many times. The chain recombines TRBV9 with TRBJ2-7, with D tentatively TRBD2 (6 bases). Germline V gene lookup returns CDR1 SGDLS and CDR2 YYNGEE. The V end lost 6 bases, the J end lost 3 bases, and 28 bases lay between the germline ends. CDR3 length equals 18 residues. CDR3 amino acids: CASTYYENGAGKFYEQYF. DNA of the CDR3: TGTGCCAGCACCTACTACGAGAACGGGGCGGGGAAATTCTACGAGCAGTACTTC.

There are many counts of this clonotype. The chain links TRBV20-1 to TRBJ1-1; D is ambiguous. Germline V gives CDR1 DFQATT, CDR2 SNEGSKA (reference sequence). The CDR3 consists of 13 residues. Trimming took 5 bases from V and 0 from J, leaving 10 bases between them. As DNA, the CDR3 is TGCAGTGCTGTCGAGCAGTTGAACACTGAAGCTTTCTTT. The encoded protein is CSAVEQLNTEAFF.

This clonotype was detected ten times or more. An end of the junction does not agree with germline; a read error may underlie this. The chain recombines TRBV7-7 with TRBJ1-1; D is undetermined. The CDR3 contains 13 residues. The germline V gene has CDR1 SSHAT and CDR2 FNYEAQ (reference sequence). The CDR3 coding sequence is TGTGCTAGCAGCTTACGGGCGAACACTGAAGCTTTCTTT. Its translation: CASSLRANTEAFF.

This clonotype was counted ten times or more. The chain combines TRBV9 with TRBJ1-1, with D uncertain. Germline V CDR1 and CDR2: SGDLS, YYNGEE. The ends were cut back, 4 bases at V and 1 base at J, with 8 bases in the middle. The CDR3 consists of 13 residues. CDR3 sequence (DNA): TGTGCCAGCAGCCCCCTCCCGAACACTGAAGCTTTCTTT. This encodes CASSPLPNTEAFF.

A few counts support this clonotype. The rearrangement links TRBV29-1 to TRBJ2-1; D may match TRBD1 or TRBD2 (5 bases each). The CDR3 runs to 14 residues. Germline-derived CDR1 and CDR2 are SQVTM and ANQGSEA. The V and J ends lost 4 bases and 4 bases respectively, with 14 bases between them. The CDR3: CSVVDTGLYNEQFF. The CDR3 DNA sequence: TGCAGCGTTGTGGACACCGGACTTTACAATGAGCAGTTCTTC.